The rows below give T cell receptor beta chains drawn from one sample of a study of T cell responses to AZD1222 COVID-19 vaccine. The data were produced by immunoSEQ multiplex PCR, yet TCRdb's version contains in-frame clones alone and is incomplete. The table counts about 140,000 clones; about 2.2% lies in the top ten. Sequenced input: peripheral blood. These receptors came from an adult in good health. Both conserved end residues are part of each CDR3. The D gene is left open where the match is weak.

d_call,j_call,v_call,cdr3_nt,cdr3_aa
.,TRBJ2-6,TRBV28,TGTGCCAGCAGATCTCTGGTGGGGTACTCTGGGGCCAACGTCCTGACTTTC,CASRSLVGYSGANVLTF
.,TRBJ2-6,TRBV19,TGTGCCACCGAGACCATGGACTCTGGGGCCAACGTCCTGACTTTC,CATETMDSGANVLTF
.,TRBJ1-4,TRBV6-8,TGTGCCAGCAACCTCCAGGCCCGGGGTAATGAAAAACTGTTTTTT,CASNLQARGNEKLFF
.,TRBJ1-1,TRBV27,TGTGCCAGCAGTTTATCGGACGGGAACACTGAAGCTTTCTTT,CASSLSDGNTEAFF
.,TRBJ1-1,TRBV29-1,TGCAGCGTTGAAGAGCGCCCTGAAGCTTTCTTT,CSVEERPEAFF
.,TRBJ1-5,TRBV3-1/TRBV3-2,TGTGCCACCCCAGGGAGCCGACAGCCCCAGCATTTT,CATPGSRQPQHF
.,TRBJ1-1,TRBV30,TGTGCCTGGAGTAATACCGAGACTGAAGCTTTCTTT,CAWSNTETEAFF
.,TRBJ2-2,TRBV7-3,TGTGCCAGCAGCTTAACGAGGAACACCGGGGAGCTGTTTTTT,CASSLTRNTGELFF
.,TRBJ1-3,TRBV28,TGTGCCAGCAGTTTTAGGGGTTACAGGGGAAACACCATATATTTT,CASSFRGYRGNTIYF
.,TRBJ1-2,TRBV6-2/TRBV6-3,TGTGCCAGCAGCCCCTCATGGGATGTGGACTATGGCTACACCTTC,CASSPSWDVDYGYTF
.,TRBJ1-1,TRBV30,TGTGCCTGGAGTGTAACGGGGAATGGGTGGGCTTTCTTT,CAWSVTGNGWAFF
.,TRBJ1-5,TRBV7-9,TGTGCCAGCAGCCCCGGGACGCATCAGCCCCAGCATTTT,CASSPGTHQPQHF
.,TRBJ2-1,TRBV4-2,TGTGCCAGCAGCCAAGTAGGGAATGAGCAGTTCTTC,CASSQVGNEQFF
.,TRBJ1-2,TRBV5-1,TGCGCCAGCAGCTACTCCGGGCGGGGTACTTCTACTAACTATGGCTACACCTTC,CASSYSGRGTSTNYGYTF
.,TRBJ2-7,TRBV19,TGTGCCAGTAGTATAGATCCGGGGGCGTACGAGCAGTACTTC,CASSIDPGAYEQYF
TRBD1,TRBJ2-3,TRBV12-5,TGTGCTAGTGGTTTGACAGGGGGTACCACAGATACGCAGTATTTT,CASGLTGGTTDTQYF
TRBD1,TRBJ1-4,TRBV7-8,TGTGCCAGCAGCCCGGACAGGGGGGGTGAAAAACTGTTTTTT,CASSPDRGGEKLFF
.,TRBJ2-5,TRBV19,TGTGCCAGCATCGATAGGCTGGGAGAGACCCAGTACTTC,CASIDRLGETQYF
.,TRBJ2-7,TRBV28,TGTGCCAGCAGTTTAATTAAGGGCCACGAGCAGTACTTC,CASSLIKGHEQYF
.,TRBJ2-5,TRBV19,TGTGCCAGTAGTATAGTTCCCCATAGGCGAGAGACCCAGTACTTC,CASSIVPHRRETQYF
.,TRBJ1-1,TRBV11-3,TGTGCCAGCAGCTCGCAGACACCAGAGAACACTGAAGCTTTCTTT,CASSSQTPENTEAFF
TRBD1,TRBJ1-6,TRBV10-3,TGTGCCATCAGTGAGTTTACTGGACAGGGAAATTCACCCCTCCACTTT,CAISEFTGQGNSPLHF
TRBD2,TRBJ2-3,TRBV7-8,TGTGCCAGCAGCTTAGGACGGGGCGGGGGGTTCCCTTTGGATACGCAGTATTTT,CASSLGRGGGFPLDTQYF
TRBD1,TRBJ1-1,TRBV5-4,TGTGCCAGCAGCTTTGATGTGACAGGGCGGGAAGCTTTCTTT,CASSFDVTGREAFF
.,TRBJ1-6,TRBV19,TGTGCCAGTAGTGAATACAGATACGCCAATTCACCCCTCCACTTT,CASSEYRYANSPLHF
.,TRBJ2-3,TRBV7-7,TGTGCCAGCAGCCCCGGGACCCGCGGCACAGATACGCAGTATTTT,CASSPGTRGTDTQYF
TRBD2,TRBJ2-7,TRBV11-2,TGTGCCAGCAGCTTTAGCGGGGGAGCAGCCTACGAGCAGTACTTC,CASSFSGGAAYEQYF
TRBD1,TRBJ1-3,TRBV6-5,TGTGCCAGCAGTCCCATGGGGCAGGGGGCTAGTACCATATATTTT,CASSPMGQGASTIYF
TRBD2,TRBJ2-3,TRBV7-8,TGTGCCAGCAGCTCCCCGGGACTAGCGGGGGTAACTCCTAGCACAGATACGCAGTATTTT,CASSSPGLAGVTPSTDTQYF
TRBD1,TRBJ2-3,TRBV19,TGTGCCAGTTGCCCGGGACAGGGGGACTTGGAGACAGATACGCAGTATTTT,CASCPGQGDLETDTQYF
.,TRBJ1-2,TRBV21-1,TGTGCCAGCAGTCATCCGGGGAGCGGGGGCTACACCTTC,CASSHPGSGGYTF
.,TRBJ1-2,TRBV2,TGTGCCAGCAGCCCTGACGGAGGAAACTATGGCTACACCTTC,CASSPDGGNYGYTF
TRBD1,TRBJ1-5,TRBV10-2,TGCGCCAGCAGTACTTCAGGGGGCGATGGCAATCAGCCCCAGCATTTT,CASSTSGGDGNQPQHF
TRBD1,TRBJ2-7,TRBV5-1,TGCGCCAGCAGCTTGGACAGGGGAGTCCACGAGCAGTACTTC,CASSLDRGVHEQYF
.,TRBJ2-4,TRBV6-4,TGTGCCAGCAGTCCAACGTTCGGGGTCGGCATTCAGTACTTC,CASSPTFGVGIQYF
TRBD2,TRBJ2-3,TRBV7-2,TGTGCCAGCAGCTTTAGCGGGGGGCGCGGGGTTCCAGATACGCAGTATTTT,CASSFSGGRGVPDTQYF
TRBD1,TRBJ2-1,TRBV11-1,TGTGCCAGCAGCTCCGGTGGGACAGAATACAATGAGCAGTTCTTC,CASSSGGTEYNEQFF
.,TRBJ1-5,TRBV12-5,TGTGCTAGTGGTTTGGCCCTAGGGCCCCAGCATTTT,CASGLALGPQHF
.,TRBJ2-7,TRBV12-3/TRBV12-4,TGTGCCAGCAGTTTATCCAGATCCTACGAGCAGTACTTC,CASSLSRSYEQYF
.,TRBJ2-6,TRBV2,TGTGCCAGCAGTGACGGCATCTACTCTGGGGCCAACGTCCTGACTTTC,CASSDGIYSGANVLTF
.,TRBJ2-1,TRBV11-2,TGTGCCAGCAGCTTAGTAACAAATGAGCAGTTCTTC,CASSLVTNEQFF
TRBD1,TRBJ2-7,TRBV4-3,TGCGCCAGCAGCCAAGAACCACAGGGGGACCACGAGCAGTACTTC,CASSQEPQGDHEQYF
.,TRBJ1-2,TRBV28,TGTGCCACCACCGTGGGGGGGGCTATTGGCTACACCTTC,CATTVGGAIGYTF
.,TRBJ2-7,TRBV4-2,TGTGCCAGCAGCCAAGATCTAGAGATAAGGTACGAGCAGTACTTC,CASSQDLEIRYEQYF
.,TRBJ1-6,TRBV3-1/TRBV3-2,TGTGCCAGCAGCCAACTAGAGGGGGAATCACCCCTCCACTTT,CASSQLEGESPLHF
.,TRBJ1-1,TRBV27,TGTGCCAGCAGTTTATCGTGGCAACTCACTGAAGCTTTCTTT,CASSLSWQLTEAFF
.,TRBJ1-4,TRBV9,TGTGCCAGCAGCGTAGGGGACGGAACTAATGAAAAACTGTTTTTT,CASSVGDGTNEKLFF
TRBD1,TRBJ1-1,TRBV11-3,TGTGCCAGCAGCCGAGGACAGGGGGATAACACTGAAGCTTTCTTT,CASSRGQGDNTEAFF
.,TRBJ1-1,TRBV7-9,TGTGCCAGCAGCAGAGGGGGAATGAACACTGAAGCTTTCTTT,CASSRGGMNTEAFF
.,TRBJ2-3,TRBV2,TGTGCCAGCAGTGAAGGCACAGATACGCAGTATTTT,CASSEGTDTQYF
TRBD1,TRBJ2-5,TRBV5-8,TGTGCCAGCAGCTTACAGGGGGCGTCGGAAGAGACCCAGTACTTC,CASSLQGASEETQYF
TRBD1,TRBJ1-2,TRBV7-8,TGTGCCAGCAGCTTAGACGGACAGGGCGTAGGAGGCTACACCTTC,CASSLDGQGVGGYTF
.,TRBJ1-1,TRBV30,TGTGCCTGGAGTGTGGGGCAGAACACTGAAGCTTTCTTT,CAWSVGQNTEAFF
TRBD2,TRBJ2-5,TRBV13,TGTGCCAGCAGCCGCAATAAGGGAGGGGCGTGGGAGACCCAGTACTTC,CASSRNKGGAWETQYF
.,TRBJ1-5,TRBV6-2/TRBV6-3,TGTGCCAGCAGTTACGGGGGGGTAGGTCAGCCCCAGCATTTT,CASSYGGVGQPQHF
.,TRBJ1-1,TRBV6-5,TGTGCCAGCATCCCCGCGAGGGGCGGGGGCACTGAAGCTTTCTTT,CASIPARGGGTEAFF
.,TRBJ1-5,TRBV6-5,TGTGCCAGCAGCCCGTCAGGGTTGGGGAATCAGCCCCAGCATTTT,CASSPSGLGNQPQHF
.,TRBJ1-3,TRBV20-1,TGCAGTGCTAGATCTGGAAACACCATATATTTT,CSARSGNTIYF
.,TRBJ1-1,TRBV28,TGTGCCACCAAGGTGAACACTGAAGCTTTCTTT,CATKVNTEAFF